Below, one T cell receptor (beta chain) is given with its context. Its antigen is as yet unknown. The data belong to a study of T-cell memory formation after mild COVID-19. Study overall: Across donors, TCR clusters were largely donor specific. Study-level results: Some responding clones appeared in pre-infection memory, suggesting cross-reactive memory joined. Still unconfirmed is whether the second-wave clones peaking on day 37 recognized SARS-CoV-2.

Each CDR3 protein is one row after TCRdb ran MiXCR on the 5' RACE reads. The sample lists 250,000 to 300,000 distinct CDR3 sequences, around 15% occurring once. The CDR3 extends over 12 amino acids. V lost 8 bases, J lost 6 bases, and 4 bases stayed unmatched. CDR1 and CDR2 (germline): SSHAT, FNYEAQ (reference sequence). The chain links TRBV7-7 to TRBJ2-3; 8 nucleotides match TRBD1. Sequenced material: PBMCs or a T cell subset sorted from them (not recorded which). The TCR originated in a young man who had mild COVID-19 (a few samples of this study predate the infection). Cell type and time point are not known. CDR3 sequence: CASGNRGDTQYF. CDR3 DNA: TGTGCCAGCGGCAACAGGGGGGATACGCAGTATTTT.